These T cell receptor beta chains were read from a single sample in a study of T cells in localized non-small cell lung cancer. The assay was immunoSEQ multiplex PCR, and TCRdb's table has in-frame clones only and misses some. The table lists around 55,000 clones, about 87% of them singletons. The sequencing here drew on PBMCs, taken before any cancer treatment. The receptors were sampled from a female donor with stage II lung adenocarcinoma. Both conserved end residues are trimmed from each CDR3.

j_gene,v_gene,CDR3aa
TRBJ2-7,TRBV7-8,ASSLSSGGTYEQY
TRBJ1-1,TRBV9,ASSVAAGGWGNTEAF
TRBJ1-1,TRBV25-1,ASLGRANTEAF
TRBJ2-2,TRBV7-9,ASSLSGNTGELF
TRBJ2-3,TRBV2,ASSYRPSTDTQY
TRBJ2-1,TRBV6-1,ASSDLRGTSGLSYNEQF
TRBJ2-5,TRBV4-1,ASSLLEGGMETQY
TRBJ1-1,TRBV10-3,AISESAVNTEAF
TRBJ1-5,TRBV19,ASSALRDRTPYSNQPQH
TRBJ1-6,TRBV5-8,ASSLGQGANSPLH
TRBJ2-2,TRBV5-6,ASSLDSSAGELF
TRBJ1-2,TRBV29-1,SAVTGLRQANYGYT
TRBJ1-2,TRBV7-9,ASSLTGDYGYT
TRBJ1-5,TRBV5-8,ASSLFAGPQH
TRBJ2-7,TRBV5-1,ASSPASGTGHYEQY
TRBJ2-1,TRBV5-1,ASSLDGRGGNEQF
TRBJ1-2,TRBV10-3,AISAGTGIGYT
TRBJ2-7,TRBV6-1,ASSEWGAYEQY
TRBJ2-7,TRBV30,AWSRLGYEQY
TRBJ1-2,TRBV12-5,ASGPGDLSGYT
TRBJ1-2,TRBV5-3,ARSLALIPRNYGYT
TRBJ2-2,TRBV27,ASRTGNTGELF
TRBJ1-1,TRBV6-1,ASSVTGTGTEAF
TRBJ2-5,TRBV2,ASSEGLKETQY
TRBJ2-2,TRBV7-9,ASSFGTASTGELF
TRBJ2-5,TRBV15,ATSSSGGVQETQY
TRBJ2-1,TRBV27,ASSLTGADEQF
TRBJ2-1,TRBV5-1,ASSLGTGAYNEQF
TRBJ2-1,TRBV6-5,ASSYSDRGPYNEQF
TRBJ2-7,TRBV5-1,ASSPGDRDGSEQY
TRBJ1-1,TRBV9,ASSVDLSGNTEAF
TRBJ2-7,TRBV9,ASSVDPKSSYEQY
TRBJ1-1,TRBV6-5,ASSRQPNTEAF
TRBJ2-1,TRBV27,ASRTGTSGGIDEQF
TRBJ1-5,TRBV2,ASSEGGQYNQPQH
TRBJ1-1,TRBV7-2,ASSPNRNTEAF
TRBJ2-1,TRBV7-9,ASRGTGMYNEQF
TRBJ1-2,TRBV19,ASRVTGNYGYT
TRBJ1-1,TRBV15,ATSRERKAEAF
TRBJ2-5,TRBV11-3,AGLSLYEETQY
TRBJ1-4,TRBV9,ASSAGEKLF
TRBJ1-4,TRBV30,AWDRDRGEKLF
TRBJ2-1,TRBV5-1,ASSKINEQF
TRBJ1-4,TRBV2,ASSTDRGRKLF
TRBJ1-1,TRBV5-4,ASSSQTSVNTEAF
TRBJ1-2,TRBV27,ASSLTVGYGYT
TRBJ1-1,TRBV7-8,ASSSGTGNTEAF
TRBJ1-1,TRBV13,ASSLEARAEAF
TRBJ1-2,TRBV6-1,ASCARDDLYGYT
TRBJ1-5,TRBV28,ASSLTDSVYQPQH
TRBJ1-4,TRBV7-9,ASSLETVFNEKLF
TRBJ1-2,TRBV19,ASSISSNYGYT
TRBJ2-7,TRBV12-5,ASVVGRGIPYEQY
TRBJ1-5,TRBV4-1,ASSPDTLSNQPQH
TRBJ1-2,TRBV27,ASSRTGGNYGYT
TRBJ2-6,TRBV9,ASSVEGRASSGANVLT
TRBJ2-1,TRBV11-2,ASSPRRGVNNEQF